Listed below are T cell receptor beta chains from one sample, sequenced in a study of blood T cells in healthy people across ages. MiXCR, run by TCRdb on the 5' RACE reads, gives a single entry per CDR3 protein. The sample lists fewer than 1,200,000 distinct CDR3 sequences; 25% were seen once. This sample was shared with a second study, whose subject was T cells of mothers and their children.

The source material was blood. The receptors stem from a girl aged 2 to 10 in good health. The CDR3 runs from the conserved cysteine through the conserved F or W. D genes are given only for firm matches. A clone size is listed for some rows: how often the clone was seen (once, few, many), or a class if it is expanded.

cdr3_aa	cdr3_nt	clone_size	v_call	j_call	d_call
CASSVNVDNEQFF	TGTGCCAGCAGCGTAAACGTAGACAATGAGCAGTTCTTC	-	TRBV9	TRBJ2-1	-
CASSLGPGKNEQYF	TGTGCCAGCAGTCTAGGGCCGGGGAAAAACGAGCAGTACTTC	-	TRBV4-2	TRBJ2-7	-
CASSQQDSLETQYF	TGTGCCAGCAGCCAACAGGACAGTTTGGAGACCCAGTACTTC	few	TRBV28	TRBJ2-5	-
CASSQGPLGYGYTF	TGTGCCAGCAGCCAAGGCCCGTTGGGCTATGGCTACACCTTC	few	TRBV3-1	TRBJ1-2	-
CSVDRGSDEQYF	TGCAGCGTTGACAGGGGCTCAGACGAGCAGTACTTC	-	TRBV29-1	TRBJ2-7	-
CATSREPGGPYEQYF	TGTGCCACCAGCAGAGAGCCCGGAGGGCCCTACGAGCAGTACTTC	-	TRBV15	TRBJ2-7	-
CAISVFKGEGDEQFF	TGTGCCATCAGTGTTTTTAAGGGGGAGGGGGATGAGCAGTTCTTC	-	TRBV10-3	TRBJ2-1	-
CASSAKTGSSYNEQFF	TGTGCCAGCAGTGCCAAGACAGGGAGCTCCTACAATGAGCAGTTCTTC	few	TRBV12-3/TRBV12-4	TRBJ2-1	TRBD1
CASRDASSGNTIYF	TGCGCCAGTCGAGATGCGAGCTCTGGAAACACCATATATTTT	few	TRBV5-1	TRBJ1-3	-
CASSLARGSNQPQHF	TGTGCCAGCAGCTTAGCCAGGGGTAGCAATCAGCCCCAGCATTTT	few	TRBV7-2	TRBJ1-5	-
CASSYSNRGPYEQYF	TGTGCCAGCAGTTACTCTAACAGGGGGCCCTACGAGCAGTACTTC	few	TRBV6-6	TRBJ2-7	TRBD1
CARRNQGQGAREQYF	TGTGCCAGAAGAAATCAGGGACAGGGGGCGAGGGAGCAGTACTTC	few	TRBV21-1	TRBJ2-7	-
CASIGVAEKLFF	TGTGCCAGCATAGGGGTCGCTGAAAAACTGTTTTTT	few	TRBV28	TRBJ1-4	-
CATSRPQTDIYGYTF	TGTGCCACCAGCAGACCCCAGACGGATATCTATGGCTACACCTTC	-	TRBV15	TRBJ1-2	-
CASRLTGLNYGYTF	TGTGCCAGCAGGCTGACGGGCCTTAACTATGGCTACACCTTC	-	TRBV6-5	TRBJ1-2	-
CASSFLSAETSTDTQYF	TGTGCCAGCAGCTTTCTCTCTGCGGAAACTAGCACAGATACGCAGTATTTT	few	TRBV7-3	TRBJ2-3	-
CSSSSDWDRGQGYTF	TGTTCCAGCAGCTCCGACTGGGACAGGGGGCAAGGCTACACCTTC	-	TRBV7-9	TRBJ1-2	TRBD1
CASSFSGTGDDEAFF	TGTGCCAGCAGTTTCTCCGGGACAGGGGATGATGAAGCTTTCTTT	-	TRBV12-3/TRBV12-4	TRBJ1-1	TRBD1
CASIQGALQETQYF	TGTGCCAGCATTCAGGGGGCCCTTCAAGAGACCCAGTACTTC	-	TRBV28	TRBJ2-5	TRBD1
CSARDVFKRHITDTQYF	TGCAGTGCTAGAGATGTGTTCAAGCGGCATATCACAGATACGCAGTATTTT	few	TRBV20-1	TRBJ2-3	-
CASSITRGPYNEQFF	TGTGCCAGTAGTATTACCAGGGGACCCTACAATGAGCAGTTCTTC	few	TRBV19	TRBJ2-1	-
CASSSITGMGYEQYF	TGTGCCAGCAGCTCTATAACAGGGATGGGCTACGAGCAGTACTTC	-	TRBV7-9	TRBJ2-7	-
CSARDLAGSYEQYF	TGCAGTGCTAGAGATTTGGCGGGGTCCTACGAGCAGTACTTC	-	TRBV20-1	TRBJ2-7	-
CASSYLERASDTQYF	TGTGCCAGCAGTTACCTCGAGAGGGCCTCAGATACGCAGTATTTT	few	TRBV6-6	TRBJ2-3	-
CASSLSGQDGYTF	TGTGCCAGCAGTTTATCCGGACAAGATGGCTACACCTTC	few	TRBV27	TRBJ1-2	-
CASSLAREYTQYF	TGTGCCAGCAGCTTAGCTAGGGAATATACGCAGTATTTT	-	TRBV7-2	TRBJ2-3	-